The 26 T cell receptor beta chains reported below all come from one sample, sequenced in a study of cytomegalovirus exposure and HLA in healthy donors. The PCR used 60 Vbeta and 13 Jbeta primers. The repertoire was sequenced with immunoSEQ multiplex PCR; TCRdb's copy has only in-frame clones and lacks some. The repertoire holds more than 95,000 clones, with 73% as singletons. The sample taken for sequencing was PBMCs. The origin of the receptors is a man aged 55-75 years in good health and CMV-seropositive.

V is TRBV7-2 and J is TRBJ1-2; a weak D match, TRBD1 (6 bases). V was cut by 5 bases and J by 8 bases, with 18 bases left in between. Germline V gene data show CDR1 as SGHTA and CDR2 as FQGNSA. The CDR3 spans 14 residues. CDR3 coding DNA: TGTGCCAGCAGCCTCTCAATACAGGGTGACGGCTACACCTTC. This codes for CASSLSIQGDGYTF.

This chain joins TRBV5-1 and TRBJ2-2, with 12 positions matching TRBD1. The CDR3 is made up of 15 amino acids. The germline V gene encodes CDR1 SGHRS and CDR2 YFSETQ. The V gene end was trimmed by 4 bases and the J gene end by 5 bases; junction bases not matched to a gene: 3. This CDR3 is CASSPGQGATGELFF. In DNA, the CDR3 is TGCGCCAGCAGCCCGGGACAGGGGGCGACCGGGGAGCTGTTTTTT.

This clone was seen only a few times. The CDR3 nucleotides read TGTGCCAGCAGTTTAGGACAGGGGGACACCATATATTTT. Translating it yields CASSLGQGDTIYF. V gene TRBV28 combines with J gene TRBJ1-3, with 10 nucleotides matching TRBD1. The CDR3 spans 13 residues. The V and J ends lost 2 bases and 8 bases, in that order; junction bases with no gene match: 0. Per the germline V gene, CDR1 is MDHEN and CDR2 is SYDVKM.

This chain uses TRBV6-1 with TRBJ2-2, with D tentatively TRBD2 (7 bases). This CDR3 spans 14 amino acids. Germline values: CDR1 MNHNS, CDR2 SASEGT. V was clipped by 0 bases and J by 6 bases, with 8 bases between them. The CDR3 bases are TGTGCCAGCAGTGAAGCGGGGGGGCCCGGGGAGCTGTTTTTT. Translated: CASSEAGGPGELFF.

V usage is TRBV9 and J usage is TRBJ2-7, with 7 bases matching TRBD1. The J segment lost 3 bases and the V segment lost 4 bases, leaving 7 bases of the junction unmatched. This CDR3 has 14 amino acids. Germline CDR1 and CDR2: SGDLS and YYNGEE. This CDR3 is CASSTGQSFYEQYF. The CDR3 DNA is TGTGCCAGCAGCACGGGACAGTCTTTCTACGAGCAGTACTTC.

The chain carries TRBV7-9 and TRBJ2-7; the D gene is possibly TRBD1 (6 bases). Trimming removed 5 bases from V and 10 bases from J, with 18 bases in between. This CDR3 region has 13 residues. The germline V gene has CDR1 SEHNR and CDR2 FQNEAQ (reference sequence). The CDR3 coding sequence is TGTGCCAGCAGCCCCCTAGTGCCAGGGGAACAGTACTTC. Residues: CASSPLVPGEQYF.

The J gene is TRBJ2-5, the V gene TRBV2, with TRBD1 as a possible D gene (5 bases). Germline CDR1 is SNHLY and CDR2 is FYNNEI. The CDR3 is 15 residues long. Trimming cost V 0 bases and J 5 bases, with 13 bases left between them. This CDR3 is CASSEALRGWETQYF. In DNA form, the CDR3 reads TGTGCCAGCAGTGAAGCGCTAAGGGGCTGGGAGACCCAGTACTTC.

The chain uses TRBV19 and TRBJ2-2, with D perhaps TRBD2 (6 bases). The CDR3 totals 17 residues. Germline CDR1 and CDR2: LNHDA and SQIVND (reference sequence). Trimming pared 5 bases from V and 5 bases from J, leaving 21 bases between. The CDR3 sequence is CASSPLGGAVGTGELFF. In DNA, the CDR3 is TGTGCCAGTAGTCCTTTGGGGGGTGCGGTGGGGACCGGGGAGCTGTTTTTT.

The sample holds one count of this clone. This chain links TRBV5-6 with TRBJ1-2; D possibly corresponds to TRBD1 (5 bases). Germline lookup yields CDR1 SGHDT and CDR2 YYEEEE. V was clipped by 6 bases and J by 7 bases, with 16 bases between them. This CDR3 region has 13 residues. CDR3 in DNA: TGTGCCAGCACAAAAAAGGGGTTCGGTGGCTACACCTTC. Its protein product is CASTKKGFGGYTF.

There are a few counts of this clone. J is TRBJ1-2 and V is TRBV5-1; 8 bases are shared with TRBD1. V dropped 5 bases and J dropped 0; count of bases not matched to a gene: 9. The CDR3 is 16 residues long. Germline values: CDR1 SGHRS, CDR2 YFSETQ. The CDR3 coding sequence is TGCGCCAGCAGTTCATCGGGGACAGGCGCTAACTATGGCTACACCTTC. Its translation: CASSSSGTGANYGYTF.

The CDR3, as DNA: TGTGCCAGCAGCTTCAGACAGGGGCGGTACTCTGGGGCCAACGTCCTGACTTTC. Protein product: CASSFRQGRYSGANVLTF. The V gene is TRBV5-6, the J gene TRBJ2-6; the match to TRBD1 covers 8 bases. From germline, CDR1 is SGHDT and CDR2 YYEEEE. The length of the CDR3 is 18 residues. Trimming removed 2 bases from V and 0 bases from J; junction bases left unmatched: 7. Looking up the rest from reference TRBV5-6 and TRBJ2-6 gives the full variable domain: DAGVTQSPTHLIKTRGQQVTLRCSPKSGHDTVSWYQQALGQGPQFIFQYYEEEERQRGNFPDRFSGHQFPNYSSELNVNALLLGDSALYLCASSFRQGRYSGANVLTFGAGSRLTVL.

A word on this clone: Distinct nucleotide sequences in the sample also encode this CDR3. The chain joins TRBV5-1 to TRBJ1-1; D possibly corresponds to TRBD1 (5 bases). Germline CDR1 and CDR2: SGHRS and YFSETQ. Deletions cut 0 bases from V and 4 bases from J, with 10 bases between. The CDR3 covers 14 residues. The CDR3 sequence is CASSLAGRGTEAFF. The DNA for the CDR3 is TGCGCCAGCAGCTTGGCCGGTAGGGGCACTGAAGCTTTCTTT.

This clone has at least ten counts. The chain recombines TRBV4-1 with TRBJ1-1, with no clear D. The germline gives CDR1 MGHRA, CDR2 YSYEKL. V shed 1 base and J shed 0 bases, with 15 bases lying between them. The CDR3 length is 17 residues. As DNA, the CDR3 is TGCGCCAGCAGCCAAGTAGCCTTACGAGTAGTGAACACTGAAGCTTTCTTT. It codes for CASSQVALRVVNTEAFF.

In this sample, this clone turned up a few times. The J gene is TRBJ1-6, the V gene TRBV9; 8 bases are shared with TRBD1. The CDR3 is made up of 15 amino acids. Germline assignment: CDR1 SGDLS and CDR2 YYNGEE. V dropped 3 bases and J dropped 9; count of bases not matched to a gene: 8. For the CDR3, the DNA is TGTGCCAGCAGCGCCCAGGGGGCCGATGGTTCACCCCTCCACTTT. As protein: CASSAQGADGSPLHF.

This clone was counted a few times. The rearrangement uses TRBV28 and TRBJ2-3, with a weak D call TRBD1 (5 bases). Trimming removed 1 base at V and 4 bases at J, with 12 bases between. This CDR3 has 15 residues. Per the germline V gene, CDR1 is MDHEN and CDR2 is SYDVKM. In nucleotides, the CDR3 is TGTGCCAGCAGTTTATCGGTAGGGGAAGCAGATACGCAGTATTTT. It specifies CASSLSVGEADTQYF.

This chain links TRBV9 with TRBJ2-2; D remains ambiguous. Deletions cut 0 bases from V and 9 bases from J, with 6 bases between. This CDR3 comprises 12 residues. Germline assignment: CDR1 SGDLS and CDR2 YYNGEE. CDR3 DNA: TGTGCCAGCAGCGTAGTCTCCTGGGAGCTGTTTTTT. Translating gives CASSVVSWELFF.

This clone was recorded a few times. DNA for the CDR3: TGTGCCAGCAGCTTGGACCGCAGGATTTATTCACCCCTCCACTTT. Translation: CASSLDRRIYSPLHF. The chain carries TRBV5-8 and TRBJ1-6, with D unresolved. Germline CDR1 is SGHTS and CDR2 is YDEGEE. The V end was cut by 0 bases, the J end by 8 bases, with 12 bases between. This CDR3 has 15 amino acids. Together with reference TRBV5-8 and TRBJ1-6, the CDR3 gives the full variable domain: EAGVTQSPTHLIKTRGQQATLRCSPISGHTSVYWYQQALGLGLQFLLWYDEGEERNRGNFPPRFSGRQFPNYSSELNVNALELEDSALYLCASSLDRRIYSPLHFGNGTRLTVT.

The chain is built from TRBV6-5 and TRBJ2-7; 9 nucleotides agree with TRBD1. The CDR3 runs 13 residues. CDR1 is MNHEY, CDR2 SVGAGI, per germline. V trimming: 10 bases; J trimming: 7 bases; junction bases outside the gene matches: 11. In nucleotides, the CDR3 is TGTGCCACCCGCCCCACAGGGGGCAGAGAGCAGTACTTC. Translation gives CATRPTGGREQYF.

For the CDR3, the DNA is TGTGCCAGCAGTAAAATACAGGGGTATTACGAGCAGTACTTC. Protein: CASSKIQGYYEQYF. This chain uses TRBV28 with TRBJ2-7, with 7 bases fitting TRBD1. V lost 5 bases and J lost 4; bases outside the gene matches: 8. Looked up from germline, CDR1 is MDHEN and CDR2 is SYDVKM. CDR3 length: 14 amino acids.

CDR3 DNA sequence: TGTGCCAGCAGCTTGGTAGGGGCGGAGATCCACTTT. Its translation is CASSLVGAEIHF. The V and J genes are TRBV5-6 and TRBJ1-6, with D possibly being TRBD1 (5 bases). The ends were cut back, 0 bases at V and 17 bases at J, with 12 bases in the middle. Germline CDR1 SGHDT, CDR2 YYEEEE. The CDR3 has 12 residues.

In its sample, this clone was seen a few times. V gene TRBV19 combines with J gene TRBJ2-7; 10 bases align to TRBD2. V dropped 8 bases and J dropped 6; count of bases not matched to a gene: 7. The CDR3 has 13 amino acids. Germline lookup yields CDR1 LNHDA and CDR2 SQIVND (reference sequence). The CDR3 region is CASSTGLASEQYF. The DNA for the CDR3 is TGTGCCAGTTCAACGGGACTAGCGAGCGAGCAGTACTTC.

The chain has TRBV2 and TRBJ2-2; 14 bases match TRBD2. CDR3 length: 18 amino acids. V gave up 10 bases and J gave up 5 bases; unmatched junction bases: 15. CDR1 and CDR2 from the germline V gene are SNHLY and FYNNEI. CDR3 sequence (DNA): TGTGCCACCAAGAGGGGGACTAGCGGGGGAACCAGGACCGGGGAGCTGTTTTTT. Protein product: CATKRGTSGGTRTGELFF. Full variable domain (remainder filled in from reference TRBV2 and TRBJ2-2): EPEVTQTPSHQVTQMGQEVILRCVPISNHLYFYWYRQILGQKVEFLVSFYNNEISEKSEIFDDQFSVERPDGSNFTLKIRSTKLEDSAMYFCATKRGTSGGTRTGELFFGEGSRLTVL.

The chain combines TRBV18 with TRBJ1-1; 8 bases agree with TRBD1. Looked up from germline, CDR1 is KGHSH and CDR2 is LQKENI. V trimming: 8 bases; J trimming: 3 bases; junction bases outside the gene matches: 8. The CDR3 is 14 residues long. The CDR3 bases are TGTGCCAGCCACAGGGGGTCCCAGGACACTGAAGCTTTCTTT. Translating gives CASHRGSQDTEAFF.

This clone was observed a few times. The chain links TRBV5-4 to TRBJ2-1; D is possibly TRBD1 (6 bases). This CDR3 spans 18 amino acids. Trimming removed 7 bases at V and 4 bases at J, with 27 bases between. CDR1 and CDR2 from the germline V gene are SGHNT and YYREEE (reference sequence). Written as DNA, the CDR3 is TGTGCCAGCGGAGGAACAAAGGACGCAGGGGTGGTTTACAATGAGCAGTTCTTC. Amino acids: CASGGTKDAGVVYNEQFF.

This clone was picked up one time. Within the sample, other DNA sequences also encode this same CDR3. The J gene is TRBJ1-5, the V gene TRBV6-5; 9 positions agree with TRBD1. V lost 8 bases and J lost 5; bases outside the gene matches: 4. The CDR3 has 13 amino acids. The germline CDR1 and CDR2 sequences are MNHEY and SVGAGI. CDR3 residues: CASGQGLDQPQHF. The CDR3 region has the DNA TGTGCCAGCGGACAGGGGTTGGATCAGCCCCAGCATTTT.

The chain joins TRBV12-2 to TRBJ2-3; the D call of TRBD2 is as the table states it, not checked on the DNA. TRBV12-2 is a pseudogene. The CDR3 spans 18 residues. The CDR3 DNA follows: TGTGCAAGTCGCTATGGACTAGCGGGGGGCATCGGTAAAGATACGCAGTATTTT. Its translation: CASRYGLAGGIGKDTQYF.